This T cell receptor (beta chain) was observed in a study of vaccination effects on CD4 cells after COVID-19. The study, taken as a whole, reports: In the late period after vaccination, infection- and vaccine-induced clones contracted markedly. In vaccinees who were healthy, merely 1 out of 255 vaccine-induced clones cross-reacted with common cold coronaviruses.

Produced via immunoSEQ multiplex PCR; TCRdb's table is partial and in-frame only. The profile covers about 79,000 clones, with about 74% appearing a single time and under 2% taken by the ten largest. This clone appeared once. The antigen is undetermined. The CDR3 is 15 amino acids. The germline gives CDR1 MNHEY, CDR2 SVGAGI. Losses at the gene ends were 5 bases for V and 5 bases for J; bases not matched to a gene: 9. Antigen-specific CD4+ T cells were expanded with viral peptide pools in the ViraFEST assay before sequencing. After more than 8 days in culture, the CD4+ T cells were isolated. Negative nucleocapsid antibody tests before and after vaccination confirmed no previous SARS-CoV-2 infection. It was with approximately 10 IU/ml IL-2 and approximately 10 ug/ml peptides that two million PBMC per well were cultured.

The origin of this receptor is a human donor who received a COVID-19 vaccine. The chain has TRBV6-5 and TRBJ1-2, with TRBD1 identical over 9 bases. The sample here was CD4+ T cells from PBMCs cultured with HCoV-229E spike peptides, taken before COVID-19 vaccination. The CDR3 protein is CASSQPGQGDYGYTF. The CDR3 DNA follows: TGTGCCAGCAGTCAGCCGGGACAGGGAGATTATGGCTACACCTTC.